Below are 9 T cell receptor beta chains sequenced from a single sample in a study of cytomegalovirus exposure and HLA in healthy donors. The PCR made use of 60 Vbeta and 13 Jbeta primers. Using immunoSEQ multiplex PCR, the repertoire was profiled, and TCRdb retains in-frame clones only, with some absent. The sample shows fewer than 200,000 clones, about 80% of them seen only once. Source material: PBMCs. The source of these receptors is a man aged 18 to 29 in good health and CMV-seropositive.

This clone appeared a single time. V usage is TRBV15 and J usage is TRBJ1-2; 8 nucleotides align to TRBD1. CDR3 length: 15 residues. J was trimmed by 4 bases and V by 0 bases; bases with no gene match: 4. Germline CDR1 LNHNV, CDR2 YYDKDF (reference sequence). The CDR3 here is CATSRDSGQGYGYTF. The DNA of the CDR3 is TGTGCCACCAGCAGAGACTCCGGACAGGGCTATGGCTACACCTTC.

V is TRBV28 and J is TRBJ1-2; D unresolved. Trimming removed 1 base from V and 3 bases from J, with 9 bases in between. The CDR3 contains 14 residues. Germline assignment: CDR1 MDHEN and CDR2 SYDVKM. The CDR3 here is CASSLSGSHYGYTF. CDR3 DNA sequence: TGTGCCAGCAGTTTATCCGGGTCTCACTATGGCTACACCTTC.

In DNA, the CDR3 is TGTGCCAGCAGTTCTGAAACAGGGGGCATTGAAAAACTGTTTTTT. This gives the protein CASSSETGGIEKLFF. The chain employs TRBV28 and TRBJ1-4, with TRBD1 matching 9 bases. CDR3 length: 15 residues. Germline-derived CDR1 and CDR2 are MDHEN and SYDVKM. V gave up 4 bases and J gave up 7 bases; unmatched junction bases: 7.

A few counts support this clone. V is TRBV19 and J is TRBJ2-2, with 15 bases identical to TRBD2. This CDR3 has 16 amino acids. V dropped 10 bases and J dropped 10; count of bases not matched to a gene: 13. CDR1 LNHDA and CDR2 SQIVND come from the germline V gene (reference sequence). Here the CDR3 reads CATNDGGTSGGQELFF. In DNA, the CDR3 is TGTGCCACGAATGACGGCGGGACTAGCGGGGGGCAGGAGCTGTTTTTT.

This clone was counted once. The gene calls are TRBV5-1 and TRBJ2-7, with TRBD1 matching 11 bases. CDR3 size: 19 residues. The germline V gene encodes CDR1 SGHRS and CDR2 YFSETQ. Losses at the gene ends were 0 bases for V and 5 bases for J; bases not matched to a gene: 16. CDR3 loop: CASSLAGGLDGTGGHEQYF. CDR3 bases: TGCGCCAGCAGCTTGGCCGGGGGGTTAGACGGGACAGGGGGGCACGAGCAGTACTTC.

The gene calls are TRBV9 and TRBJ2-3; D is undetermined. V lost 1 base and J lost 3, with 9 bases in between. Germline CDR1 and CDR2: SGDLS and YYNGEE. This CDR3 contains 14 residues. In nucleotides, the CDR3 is TGTGCCAGCAGCGTATCCATGAGGACAGATACGCAGTATTTT. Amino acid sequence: CASSVSMRTDTQYF.

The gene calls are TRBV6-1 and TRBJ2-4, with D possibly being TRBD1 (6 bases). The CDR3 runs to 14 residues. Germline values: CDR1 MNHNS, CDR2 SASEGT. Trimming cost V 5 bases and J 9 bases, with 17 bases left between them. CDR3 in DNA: TGTGCCAGCAGTAAAACAGGGATCGATTCCATTCAGTACTTC. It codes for CASSKTGIDSIQYF.

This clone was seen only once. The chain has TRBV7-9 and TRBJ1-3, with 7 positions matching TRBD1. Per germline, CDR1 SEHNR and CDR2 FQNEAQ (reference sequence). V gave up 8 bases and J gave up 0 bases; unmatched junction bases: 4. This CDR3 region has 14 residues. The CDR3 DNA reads TGTGCCAGCTTAGGGACAGACTCTGGAAACACCATATATTTT. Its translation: CASLGTDSGNTIYF.

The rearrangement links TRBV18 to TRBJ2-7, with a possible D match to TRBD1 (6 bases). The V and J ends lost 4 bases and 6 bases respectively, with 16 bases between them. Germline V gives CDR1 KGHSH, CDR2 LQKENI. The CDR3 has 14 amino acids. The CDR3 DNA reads TGTGCCAGCTCACAGGTGCAGGGGAGAGGCGAGCAGTACTTC. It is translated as CASSQVQGRGEQYF.